The clone carrying this T cell receptor (beta chain) was recorded a few times. The sample originates from a study of blood T cell repertoires in COVID-19. Overall study context: COVID-19 samples, acute and convalescent, were from the United States, Italy and Spain.

How the authors handled the data: The authors estimated nucleated cell counts from reference gene primer amplification. TCRdb's copy holds only in-frame clones and misses some; the assay was immunoSEQ multiplex PCR. The V and J calls and clone size were taken over from that table, and D and trimming were inferred from the DNA. The sample has 150,000 to 200,000 clones, less than 85% seen once. This sequence was found in a woman aged 80 or over with acute or convalescent COVID-19. Sequenced material: peripheral blood.

CDR3 sequence: CASSSGGGGEKLFF. In DNA, the CDR3 is TGTGCCAGCAGTTCCGGTGGGGGCGGTGAAAAACTGTTTTTT. The chain employs TRBV28 and TRBJ1-4; TRBD1 is a possible D gene (6 bases). Germline V CDR1 and CDR2: MDHEN, SYDVKM. CDR3 length: 14 amino acids. Trimming removed 4 bases from V and 7 bases from J, with 13 bases in between.